This T cell receptor beta chain is drawn from a study of T cell repertoires in cytomegalovirus infection. Study background: Public TCR beta signatures indicated both CMV infection and matching HLA type. Study findings and constraints: Ex vivo, HLA-C-restricted CMV-specific TCR beta clonotypes prevailed over the rest of the response. Accumulated public TCR beta family frequency recognized individuals carrying CMV together with the relevant HLA.

Germline CDR1 is SGHTA and CDR2 is FQGTGA. The V gene end was trimmed by 5 bases and the J gene end by 6 bases; junction bases not matched to a gene: 3. CDR3 size: 13 residues. From the reads, TCRdb called clonotypes with MiXCR, one entry per CDR3 protein. The sample comprises under 200,000 distinct CDR3 sequences, less than 9.5% of which are singletons, and about 4.6% rests with the top ten. In this sample, this clonotype turned up a few times. The antigen remains unidentified. The material sequenced was PBMCs. The receptor comes from a human donor in good health (CMV status not recorded). Some clones in this sample may be carry-over from other donors' samples. V gene TRBV7-3 combines with J gene TRBJ2-2; 7 bases are shared with TRBD2. CDR3 sequence reads: CASSKTSAGELFF. In DNA, the CDR3 is TGTGCCAGCAGCAAAACTAGCGCCGGGGAGCTGTTTTTT. The full variable domain, in which reference TRBV7-3 and TRBJ2-2 provide the parts outside the CDR3, is GAGVSQTPSNKVTEKGKYVELRCDPISGHTALYWYRQSLGQGPEFLIYFQGTGAADDSGLPNDRFFAVRPEGSVSTLKIQRTERGDSAVYLCASSKTSAGELFFGEGSRLTVL.